This record looks at one TCR beta chain sequence and its context. The data were taken from a study of cytomegalovirus exposure and HLA in healthy donors. The PCR was carried out with 60 Vbeta primers and 13 Jbeta primers. Some clones are missing from TCRdb's copy, which holds only in-frame ones; the method was immunoSEQ multiplex PCR. The sample records 150,000 or so clones, 77% being singletons. There are 15 residues in the CDR3. Germline CDR1 SNHLY, CDR2 FYNNEI. V was pared by 3 bases and J by 4 bases, with 4 bases of the junction left unmatched. Material for sequencing was PBMCs. The sequence came from a male donor in good health and CMV-seronegative. V usage is TRBV2 and J usage is TRBJ2-1, with TRBD2 matching over 9 bases. CDR3 sequence (DNA): TGTGCCAGCAGTGATGGCGGGAGGGTTTACAATGAGCAGTTCTTC. Encoded protein: CASSDGGRVYNEQFF.